A selection of T cell receptor beta chains follows, all from one sample in a study of CD8+CD57+ T cells in acquired aplastic anemia. TCRdb re-derived calls from the reads in MiXCR, one entry per CDR3 protein. The sample has around 140,000 distinct CDR3 sequences; 41% are singletons. Input material: sorted CD4+, CD8+, or CD8+CD57+ T cells (not recorded which) from PBMCs. All receptors derive from a human donor in good health, serving as a control. Each CDR3 is given with its conserved first and last residue. The order of the fields is V gene, D gene, J gene, clone size, CDR3 protein, CDR3 DNA. D genes are given only for firm matches. A row's size may be missing; if present it is once, few, many or a size class.

V: TRBV24-1
D: TRBD2
J: TRBJ2-1
size: .
CDR3: CATSDPGLAGGNNEQFF
DNA: TGTGCCACCAGTGATCCGGGACTAGCGGGAGGTAACAATGAGCAGTTCTTC

V: TRBV30
D: .
J: TRBJ1-1
size: .
CDR3: CAWSMTANTEAFF
DNA: TGTGCCTGGAGTATGACAGCGAACACTGAAGCTTTCTTT

V: TRBV5-6
D: .
J: TRBJ2-1
size: few
CDR3: CASSLGASPYNEQFF
DNA: TGTGCCAGCAGCTTGGGTGCCAGCCCCTACAATGAGCAGTTCTTC

V: TRBV7-8
D: .
J: TRBJ2-7
size: .
CDR3: CASSLETEYEQYF
DNA: TGTGCCAGCAGCTTAGAAACGGAATACGAGCAGTACTTC

V: TRBV11-1
D: .
J: TRBJ1-4
size: few
CDR3: CASSFPWSGPRRDNEKLFF
DNA: TGTGCCAGCAGTTTCCCTTGGTCCGGGCCCCGAAGAGATAATGAAAAACTGTTTTTT

V: TRBV7-8
D: TRBD2
J: TRBJ2-5
size: .
CDR3: CASSDRGSGSRETQYF
DNA: TGCGCCAGCAGTGACCGAGGTAGCGGGTCAAGAGAGACCCAGTACTTC

V: TRBV9
D: TRBD1
J: TRBJ1-2
size: .
CDR3: CASSVETGGNYGYTF
DNA: TGTGCCAGCAGCGTAGAAACAGGGGGGAACTATGGCTACACCTTC

V: TRBV20-1
D: .
J: TRBJ2-2
size: many
CDR3: CSARVVGGRTGELFF
DNA: TGCAGTGCTAGAGTTGTGGGAGGCCGTACCGGGGAGCTGTTTTTT

V: TRBV7-2
D: .
J: TRBJ2-1
size: many
CDR3: CASSSRRNEQFF
DNA: TGTGCCAGCAGCTCTCGACGGAATGAGCAGTTCTTC

V: TRBV10-3
D: .
J: TRBJ2-3
size: .
CDR3: CAISESAVTLTDTQYF
DNA: TGTGCCATCAGTGAGTCGGCGGTGACTCTCACAGATACGCAGTATTTT

V: TRBV11-2
D: .
J: TRBJ2-1
size: .
CDR3: CASSFDPRAYDEQFF
DNA: TGTGCCAGCAGCTTTGATCCCAGAGCCTACGATGAGCAGTTCTTC

V: TRBV25-1
D: .
J: TRBJ2-7
size: once
CDR3: CASSEKWGYSYEQYF
DNA: TGTGCCAGCAGTGAAAAGTGGGGTTACTCCTACGAGCAGTACTTC

V: TRBV5-4
D: .
J: TRBJ1-2
size: few
CDR3: CASSPRGDYGYTF
DNA: TGTGCCAGCAGCCCCCGAGGGGACTATGGCTACACCTTC

V: TRBV4-1
D: .
J: TRBJ1-3
size: many
CDR3: CASSLPLGRTGNTIYF
DNA: TGCGCCAGCAGCCTCCCTCTTGGGAGGACTGGAAACACCATATATTTT

V: TRBV10-3
D: TRBD1
J: TRBJ1-2
size: .
CDR3: CAISTALQGGYTF
DNA: TGTGCCATCAGCACCGCACTACAGGGGGGCTACACCTTC

V: TRBV20-1
D: .
J: TRBJ1-4
size: many
CDR3: CSALSTTEKLFF
DNA: TGCAGTGCTTTATCGACAACCGAAAAACTGTTTTTT

V: TRBV10-3
D: .
J: TRBJ2-3
size: few
CDR3: CAISQGPRNNEQYF
DNA: TGTGCCATCAGTCAGGGACCCCGAAACAATGAGCAGTATTTT

V: TRBV16
D: .
J: TRBJ1-6
size: .
CDR3: CASSLPALTGSPLHF
DNA: TGTGCCAGCAGCCTCCCCGCCTTAACAGGGTCACCCCTCCACTTT

V: TRBV2
D: TRBD1
J: TRBJ2-7
size: .
CDR3: CASSPQGASYKQYF
DNA: TGTGCCAGCTCACCACAGGGGGCCTCCTACAAGCAGTACTTC

V: TRBV6-1
D: .
J: TRBJ2-5
size: many
CDR3: CASSEAVKLAEYF
DNA: TGTGCCAGCAGTGAAGCGGTCAAGCTAGCAGAGTACTTC